This T cell receptor (beta chain) was profiled in a study of CD8 T cells in Susac syndrome. The ends were cut back, 5 bases at V and 1 base at J, with 14 bases in the middle. The CDR3 consists of 15 residues. In germline, CDR1 is SGHTA, CDR2 FQGNSA. Random hexamers primed reverse transcription of roughly 0.5 to 1 ug RNA. TCRdb passed the immunoSEQ multiplex PCR reads through MiXCR, listing each CDR3 protein once. Found here are 70,000 or so distinct CDR3 sequences, around 95% of them singletons; the top ten hold 0.56%. The receptor's source is a human donor with multiple sclerosis. Input material: CD8+ T cells from PBMCs. The chain carries TRBV7-2 and TRBJ1-2; no definite D call. Here the CDR3 reads CASSPHLQNNYGYTF. The CDR3, as DNA: TGTGCCAGCAGCCCCCACCTACAGAATAACTATGGCTACACCTTC.